This T cell receptor beta chain was sequenced for a study of Ad26.COV2.S vaccination and SARS-CoV-2 variants listed by TCRdb under 2021. About the full investigation: Donors in the vaccine arm were drawn from COV1001, a phase I-IIa trial of Ad26.COV2.S in healthy adults that was multicentre, randomized, double-blind and placebo-controlled. Ad26.COV2.S was administered intramuscularly at a dose of 5x10^10 or 1x10^11 viral particles, either as one shot or as two shots given 56 days apart. Sequencing of the TCRbeta repertoire served to evaluate the specificity and breadth of SARS-CoV-2-reactive T cell receptors following Ad26.COV2.S vaccination. A total of roughly 30 samples were included in the TCR-sequenced set, comprising about 20 Ad26.COV2.S vaccine recipients, 5 placebo recipients and 8 SARS-CoV-2 convalescent individuals. Trial participants were randomized into five groups of five: low-dose or high-dose Ad26.COV2.S given once or twice, or placebo on both occasions. Blinding of investigators to trial group allocation was maintained during experiments and outcome assessment. The investigation overall reported the following: After vaccination, substantial breadth of spike-specific CD8+ and CD4+ T cell responses was reported. Non-spike TCR breadth was comparable between vaccine and placebo recipients, consistent with the vaccine containing only spike. Comparing responses between vaccine doses or regimens was not something the study was powered to do. According to the authors, total T cell responses may have been underestimated by the TCR breadth and depth analyses. Compared with placebo recipients, Ad26.COV2.S recipients showed higher spike-specific TCR breadth (P = 0.0014).

The treatment or condition label for this specimen denotes: roughly 19 received Ad26.COV2.S at low or high dose, single or two shots; five or six received placebo; per-sample allocation not given. For vaccine and placebo recipients, repertoires were sequenced using samples collected on day 63 after the first injection. In Cohort 1b, fewer than 30 adults aged 18-55 years were enrolled at a single site in Boston, USA, between 29 July and 7 August 2020. As a vaccine, Ad26.COV2.S was a replication-incompetent adenovirus type 26 vector that expressed a prefusion-stabilized SARS-CoV-2 spike protein derived from the original Wuhan strain. The immunoSEQ Assay was used to sequence TCRbeta CDR3 regions. After extraction, genomic DNA underwent amplification by bias-controlled multiplex PCR, followed by high-throughput sequencing. Concerning the study's data processing: Collapsing and filtering of sequences were performed to quantify the absolute abundance of each unique TCRbeta CDR3 region. T cell fraction was estimated by normalizing TCRbeta template counts to usable DNA, which was measured by amplifying reference genes present in all nucleated cells. Repertoire TCRs were annotated as SARS-CoV-2-specific when V gene, CDR3 amino acid sequence and J gene were exactly matched to a known reactive TCR set. The reference SARS-CoV-2 TCR set was obtained from MIRA and was filtered for enrichment in COVID-19-positive ImmuneCODE repertoires, whereby public or cross-reactive TCRs were removed. Based on the MIRA antigens, annotated TCRs were further analysed at the level of specific ORF or position within ORF. Breadth was defined as the number of annotated unique rearrangements divided by the total number of unique productive rearrangements, and depth was defined as the summed frequency of the annotated unique rearrangements. TCR breadth was compared between groups using two-sided Wilcoxon rank-sum tests. Held by TCRdb, this immuneACCESS table contains in-frame sequences only and omits some clones. Under half of the omission traces to an unresolved V gene where checked; the cause of the rest is unknown. The V and J calls and clone size come from that table; D and trimming were worked out from the DNA. The sample table records around 300,000 clones; 80% to 90% of these occur just once. Around 5.3% of the sample is in the top ten clones.

Comment on this clone: Its cognate antigen has yet to be identified. No base qualities exist here, and no much larger clone lies one base off it.

This clonotype was obtained from a person between 18 and 59 years old who received the Ad26.COV2.S COVID-19 vaccine or a placebo. The starting material was peripheral blood, obtained in a trial of Ad26.COV2.S vaccine versus placebo.

DNA sequence: TGTGCCAGCAGCCGGACAACGACTAACAATCAGCCCCAGCATTTT. Its translation reads: CASSRTTTNNQPQHF. The V and J genes are TRBV6-5 and TRBJ1-5; TRBD1 is a weak D gene call, 5 bases matching. The CDR3, cysteine through phenylalanine, is 15 amino acids long. The sequence is cut down to CDR3 DNA, 45 bases in frame from base 1. V drops 6 bases and J drops 3 bases, leaving 15 bases in between. The germline V gene specifies MNHEY as CDR1 and SVGAGI as CDR2.